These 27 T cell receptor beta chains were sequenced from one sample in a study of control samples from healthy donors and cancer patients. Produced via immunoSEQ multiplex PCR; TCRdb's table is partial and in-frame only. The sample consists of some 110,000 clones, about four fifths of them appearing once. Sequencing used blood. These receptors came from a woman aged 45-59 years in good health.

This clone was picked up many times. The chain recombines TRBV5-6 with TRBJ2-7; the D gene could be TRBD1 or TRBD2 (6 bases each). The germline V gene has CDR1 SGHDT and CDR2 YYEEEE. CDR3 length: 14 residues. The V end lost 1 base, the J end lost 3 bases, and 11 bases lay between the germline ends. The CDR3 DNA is TGTGCCAGCAGCTTGTGGGGGGCCGGCTACGAGCAGTACTTC. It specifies CASSLWGAGYEQYF.

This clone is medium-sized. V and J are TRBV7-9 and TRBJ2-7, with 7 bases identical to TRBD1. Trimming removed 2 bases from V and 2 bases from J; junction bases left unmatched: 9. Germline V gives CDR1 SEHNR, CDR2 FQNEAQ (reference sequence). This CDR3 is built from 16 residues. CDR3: CASSLREGTVPYEQYF. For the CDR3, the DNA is TGTGCCAGCAGCTTAAGGGAAGGGACAGTCCCCTACGAGCAGTACTTC.

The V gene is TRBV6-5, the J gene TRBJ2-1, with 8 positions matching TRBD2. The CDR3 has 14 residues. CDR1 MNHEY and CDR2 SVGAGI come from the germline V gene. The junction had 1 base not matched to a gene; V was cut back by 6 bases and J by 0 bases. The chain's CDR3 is CASRSGSSYNEQFF. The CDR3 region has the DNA TGTGCCAGCAGAAGCGGGAGCTCCTACAATGAGCAGTTCTTC.

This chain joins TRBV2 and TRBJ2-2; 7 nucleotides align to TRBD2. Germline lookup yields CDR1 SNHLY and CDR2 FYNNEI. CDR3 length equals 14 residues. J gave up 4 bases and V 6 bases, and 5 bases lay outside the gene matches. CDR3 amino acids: CASSYTGGTGELFF. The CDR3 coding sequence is TGTGCCAGCAGCTATACGGGGGGCACCGGGGAGCTGTTTTTT.

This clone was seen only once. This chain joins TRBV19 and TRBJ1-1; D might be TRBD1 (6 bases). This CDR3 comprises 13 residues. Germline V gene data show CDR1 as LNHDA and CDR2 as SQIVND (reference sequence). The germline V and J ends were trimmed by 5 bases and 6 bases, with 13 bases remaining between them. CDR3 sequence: CASSVQGSPEAFF. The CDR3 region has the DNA TGTGCCAGTAGTGTACAGGGTTCCCCTGAAGCTTTCTTT. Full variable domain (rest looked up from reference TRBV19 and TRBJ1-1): DGGITQSPKYLFRKEGQNVTLSCEQNLNHDAMYWYRQDPGQGLRLIYYSQIVNDFQKGDIAEGYSVSREKKESFPLTVTSAQKNPTAFYLCASSVQGSPEAFFGQGTRLTVV.

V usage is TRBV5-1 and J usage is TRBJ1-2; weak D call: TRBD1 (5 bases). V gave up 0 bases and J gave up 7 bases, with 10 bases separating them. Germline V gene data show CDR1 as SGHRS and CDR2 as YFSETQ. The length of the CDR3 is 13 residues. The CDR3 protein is CASSLETGSGYTF. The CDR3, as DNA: TGCGCCAGCAGCTTGGAAACAGGCTCTGGCTACACCTTC. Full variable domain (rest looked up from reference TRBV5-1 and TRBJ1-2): KAGVTQTPRYLIKTRGQQVTLSCSPISGHRSVSWYQQTPGQGLQFLFEYFSETQRNKGNFPGRFSGRQFSNSRSEMNVSTLELGDSALYLCASSLETGSGYTFGSGTRLTVV.

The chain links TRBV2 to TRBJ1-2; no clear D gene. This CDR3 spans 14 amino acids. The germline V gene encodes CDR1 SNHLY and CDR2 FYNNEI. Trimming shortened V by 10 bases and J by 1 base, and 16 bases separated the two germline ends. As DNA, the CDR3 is TGTGCCAACCTTCCAGAACAGAGTAACTATGGCTACACCTTC. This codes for CANLPEQSNYGYTF.

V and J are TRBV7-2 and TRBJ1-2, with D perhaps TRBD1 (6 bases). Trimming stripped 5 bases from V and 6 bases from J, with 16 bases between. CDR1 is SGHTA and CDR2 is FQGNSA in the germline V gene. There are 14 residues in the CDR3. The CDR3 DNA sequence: TGTGCCAGCAGCAGATACTGGACAGCGGATGGCTACACCTTC. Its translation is CASSRYWTADGYTF. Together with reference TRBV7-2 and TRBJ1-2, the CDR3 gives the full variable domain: GAGVSQSPSNKVTEKGKDVELRCDPISGHTALYWYRQSLGQGLEFLIYFQGNSAPDKSGLPSDRFSAERTGGSVSTLTIQRTQQEDSAVYLCASSRYWTADGYTFGSGTRLTVV.

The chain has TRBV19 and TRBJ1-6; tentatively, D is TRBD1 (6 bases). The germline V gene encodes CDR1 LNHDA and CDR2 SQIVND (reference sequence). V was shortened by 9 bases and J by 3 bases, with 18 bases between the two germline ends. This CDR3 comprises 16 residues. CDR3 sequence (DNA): TGTGCCAGGAAGCAACCCGACAGGCACTATAATTCACCCCTCCACTTT. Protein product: CARKQPDRHYNSPLHF.

The CDR3: CASRRNRGGEKLFF. The DNA for the CDR3 is TGTGCCAGCAGACGAAACAGGGGTGGGGAAAAACTGTTTTTT. This chain connects TRBV14 to TRBJ1-4, with TRBD1 matching 7 bases. CDR1 is SGHDN and CDR2 is FVKESK in the germline V gene. The V gene end was trimmed by 6 bases and the J gene end by 8 bases; junction bases not matched to a gene: 9. CDR3 length: 14 residues.

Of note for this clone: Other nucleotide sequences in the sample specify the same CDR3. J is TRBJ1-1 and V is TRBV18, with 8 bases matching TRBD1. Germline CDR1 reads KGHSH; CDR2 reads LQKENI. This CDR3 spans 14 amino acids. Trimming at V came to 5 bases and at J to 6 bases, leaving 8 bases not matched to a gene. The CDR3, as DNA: TGTGCCAGCTCATCCTCTCAGGGGGCCTCTGAAGCTTTCTTT. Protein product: CASSSSQGASEAFF.

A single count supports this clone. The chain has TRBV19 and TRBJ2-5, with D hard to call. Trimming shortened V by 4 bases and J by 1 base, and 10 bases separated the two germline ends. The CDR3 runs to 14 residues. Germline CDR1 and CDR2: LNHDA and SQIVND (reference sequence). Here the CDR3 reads CASSRPGLQETQYF. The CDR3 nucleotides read TGTGCCAGTAGTAGACCGGGCCTCCAAGAGACCCAGTACTTC.

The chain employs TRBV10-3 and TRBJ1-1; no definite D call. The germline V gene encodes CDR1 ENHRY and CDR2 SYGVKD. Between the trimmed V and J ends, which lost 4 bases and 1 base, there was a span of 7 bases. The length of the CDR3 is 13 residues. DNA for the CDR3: TGTGCCATCAGTGGGGCCAGGAACACTGAAGCTTTCTTT. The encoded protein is CAISGARNTEAFF.

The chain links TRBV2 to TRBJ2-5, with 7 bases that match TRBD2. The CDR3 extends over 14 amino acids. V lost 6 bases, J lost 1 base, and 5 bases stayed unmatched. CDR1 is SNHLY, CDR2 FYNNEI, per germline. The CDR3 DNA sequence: TGTGCCAGCAGACGGGGGGTCCCCCAAGAGACCCAGTACTTC. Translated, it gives CASRRGVPQETQYF. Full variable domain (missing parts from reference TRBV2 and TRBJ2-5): EPEVTQTPSHQVTQMGQEVILRCVPISNHLYFYWYRQILGQKVEFLVSFYNNEISEKSEIFDDQFSVERPDGSNFTLKIRSTKLEDSAMYFCASRRGVPQETQYFGPGTRLLVL.

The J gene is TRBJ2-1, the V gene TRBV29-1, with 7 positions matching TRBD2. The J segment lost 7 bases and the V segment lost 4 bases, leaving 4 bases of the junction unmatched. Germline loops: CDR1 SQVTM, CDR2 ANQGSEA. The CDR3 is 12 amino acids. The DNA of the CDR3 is TGCAGCGTTGTAAGCGGGATGAATGAGCAGTTCTTC. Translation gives CSVVSGMNEQFF.

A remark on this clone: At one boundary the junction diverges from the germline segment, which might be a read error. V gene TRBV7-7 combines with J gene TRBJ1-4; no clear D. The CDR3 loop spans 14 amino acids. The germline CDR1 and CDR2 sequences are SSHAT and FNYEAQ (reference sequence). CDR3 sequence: CASSLDGLDGKLFF. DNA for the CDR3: TGTGCTAGCAGCTTAGACGGCCTTGACGGAAAACTGTTTTTT.

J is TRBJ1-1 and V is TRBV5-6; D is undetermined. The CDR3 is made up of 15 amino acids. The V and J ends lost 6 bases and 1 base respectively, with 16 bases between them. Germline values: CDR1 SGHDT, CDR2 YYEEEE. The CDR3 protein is CASTVRELRNTEAFF. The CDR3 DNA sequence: TGTGCCAGCACCGTGCGGGAGTTACGGAACACTGAAGCTTTCTTT.

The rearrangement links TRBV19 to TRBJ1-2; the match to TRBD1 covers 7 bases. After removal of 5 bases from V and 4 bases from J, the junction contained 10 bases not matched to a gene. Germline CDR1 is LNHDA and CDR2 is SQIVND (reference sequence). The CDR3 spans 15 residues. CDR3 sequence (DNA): TGTGCCAGTAGTTCCCACAGGGGCAATAGCTATGGCTACACCTTC. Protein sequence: CASSSHRGNSYGYTF.

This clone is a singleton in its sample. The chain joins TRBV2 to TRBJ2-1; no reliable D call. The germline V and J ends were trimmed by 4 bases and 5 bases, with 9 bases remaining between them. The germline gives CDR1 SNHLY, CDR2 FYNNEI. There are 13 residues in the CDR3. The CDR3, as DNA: TGTGCCAGCAGTGGAGCCAGCCACAATGAGCAGTTCTTC. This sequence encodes CASSGASHNEQFF.

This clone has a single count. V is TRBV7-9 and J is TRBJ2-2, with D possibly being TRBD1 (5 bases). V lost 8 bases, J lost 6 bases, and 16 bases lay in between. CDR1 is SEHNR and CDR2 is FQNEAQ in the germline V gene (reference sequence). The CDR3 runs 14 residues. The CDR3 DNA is TGTGCCAGCGGGGCCGTCGGGTATGCCGGGGAGCTGTTTTTT. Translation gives CASGAVGYAGELFF.

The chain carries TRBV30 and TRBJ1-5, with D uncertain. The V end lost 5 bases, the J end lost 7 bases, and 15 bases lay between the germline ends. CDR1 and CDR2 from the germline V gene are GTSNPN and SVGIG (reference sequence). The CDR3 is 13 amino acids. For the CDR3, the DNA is TGTGCCTGGGGCCCGGCAGTGGGACAGCCCCAGCATTTT. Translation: CAWGPAVGQPQHF.

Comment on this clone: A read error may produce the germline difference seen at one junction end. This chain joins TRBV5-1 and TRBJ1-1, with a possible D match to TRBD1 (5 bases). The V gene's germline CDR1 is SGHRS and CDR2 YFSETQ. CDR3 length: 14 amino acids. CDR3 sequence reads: CPSSPGGGNTEAFF. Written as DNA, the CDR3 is TGCCCCAGCAGCCCCGGGGGGGGGAACACTGAAGCTTTCTTT.

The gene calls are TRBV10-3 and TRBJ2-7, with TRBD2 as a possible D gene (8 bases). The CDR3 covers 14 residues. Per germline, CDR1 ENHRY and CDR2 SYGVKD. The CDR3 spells CEPGGGQSSYEQYF. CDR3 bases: TGTGAGCCCGGGGGGGGACAGTCGTCCTACGAGCAGTACTTC.

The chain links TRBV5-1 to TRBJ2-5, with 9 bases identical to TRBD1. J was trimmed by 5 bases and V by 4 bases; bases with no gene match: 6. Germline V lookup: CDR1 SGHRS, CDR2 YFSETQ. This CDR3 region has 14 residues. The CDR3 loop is CASSGTGRSETQYF. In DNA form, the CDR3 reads TGCGCCAGCAGCGGGACAGGGAGATCGGAGACCCAGTACTTC. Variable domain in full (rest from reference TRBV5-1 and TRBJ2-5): KAGVTQTPRYLIKTRGQQVTLSCSPISGHRSVSWYQQTPGQGLQFLFEYFSETQRNKGNFPGRFSGRQFSNSRSEMNVSTLELGDSALYLCASSGTGRSETQYFGPGTRLLVL.

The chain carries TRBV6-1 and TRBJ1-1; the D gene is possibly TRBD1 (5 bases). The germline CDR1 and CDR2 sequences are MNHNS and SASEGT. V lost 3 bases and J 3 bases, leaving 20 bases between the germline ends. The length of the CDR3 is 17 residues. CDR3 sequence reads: CASSEWSGSMIDTEAFF. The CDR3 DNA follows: TGTGCCAGCAGTGAGTGGTCAGGGTCCATGATAGACACTGAAGCTTTCTTT.

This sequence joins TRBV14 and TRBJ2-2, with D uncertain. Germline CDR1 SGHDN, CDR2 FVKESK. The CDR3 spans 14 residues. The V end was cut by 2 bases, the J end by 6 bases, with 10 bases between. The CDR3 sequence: CASSQTTFSGELFF. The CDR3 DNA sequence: TGTGCCAGCAGCCAAACGACGTTTTCCGGGGAGCTGTTTTTT. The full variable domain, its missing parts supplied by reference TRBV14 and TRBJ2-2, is EAGVTQFPSHSVIEKGQTVTLRCDPISGHDNLYWYRRVMGKEIKFLLHFVKESKQDESGMPNNRFLAERTGGTYSTLKVQPAELEDSGVYFCASSQTTFSGELFFGEGSRLTVL.

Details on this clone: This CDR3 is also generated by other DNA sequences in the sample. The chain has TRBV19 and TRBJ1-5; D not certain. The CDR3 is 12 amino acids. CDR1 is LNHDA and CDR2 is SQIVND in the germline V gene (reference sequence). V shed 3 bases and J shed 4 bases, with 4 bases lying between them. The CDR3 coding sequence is TGTGCCAGTAGTATTTCAAATCAGCCCCAGCATTTT. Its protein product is CASSISNQPQHF.